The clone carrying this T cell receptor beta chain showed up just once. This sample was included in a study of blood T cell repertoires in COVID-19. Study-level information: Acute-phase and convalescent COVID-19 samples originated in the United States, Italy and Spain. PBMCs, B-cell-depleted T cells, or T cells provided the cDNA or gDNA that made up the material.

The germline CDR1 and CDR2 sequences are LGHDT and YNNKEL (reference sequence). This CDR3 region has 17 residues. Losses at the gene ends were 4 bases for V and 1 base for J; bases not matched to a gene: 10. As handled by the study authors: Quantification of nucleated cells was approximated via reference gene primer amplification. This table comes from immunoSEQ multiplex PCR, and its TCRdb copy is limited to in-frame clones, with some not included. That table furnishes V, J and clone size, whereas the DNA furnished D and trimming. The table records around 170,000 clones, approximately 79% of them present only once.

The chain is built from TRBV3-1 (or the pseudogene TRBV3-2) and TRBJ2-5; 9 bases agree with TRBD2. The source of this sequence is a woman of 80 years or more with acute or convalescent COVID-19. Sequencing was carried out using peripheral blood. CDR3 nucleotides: TGTGCCAGCAGCCGGACCCATGGCGGGAGGGGCCAAGAGACCCAGTACTTC. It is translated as CASSRTHGGRGQETQYF.